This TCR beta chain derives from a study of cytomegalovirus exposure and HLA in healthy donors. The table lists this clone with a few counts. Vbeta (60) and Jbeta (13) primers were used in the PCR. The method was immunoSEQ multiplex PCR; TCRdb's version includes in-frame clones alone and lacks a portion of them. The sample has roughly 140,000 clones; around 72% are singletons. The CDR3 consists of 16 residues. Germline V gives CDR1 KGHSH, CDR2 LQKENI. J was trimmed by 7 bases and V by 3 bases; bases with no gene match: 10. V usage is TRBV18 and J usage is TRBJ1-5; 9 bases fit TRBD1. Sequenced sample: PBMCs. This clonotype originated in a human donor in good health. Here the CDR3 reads CASSPSRQGVGQPQHF. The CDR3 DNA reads TGTGCCAGCTCACCGTCGAGACAGGGGGTAGGACAGCCCCAGCATTTT.